What follows is one TCR beta chain and its context. This clonotype has a count of ten or more. No cognate antigen has been identified for it. No much larger clonotype is one base removed from it; base qualities were not supplied. To synthesize cDNA, template-switch 5'RACE was performed with a primer carrying a 10-nucleotide random unique molecular identifier so that each TCR transcript was tagged. Every sequencing run covered 15-18 subjects and yielded more than 170 million TCR-beta sequences. The RNeasy kit was used to extract total RNA. The KAPA Real-time Library Amplification kit was used to amplify TCR-beta VDJ regions with primers targeting the TCR constant region and the 5'RACE anchor. A first PCR added sample indexes and Illumina adaptors, and a second PCR then raised library yield. After Ampure bead purification, the TCR product of roughly 650 bp was size-selected on a 2% E-gel SizeSelection system. Before pooling, library quality was assessed on a Bioanalyzer, concentration was determined with Qubit, and library quantification was performed with the Kapa Library Quantification kit. Libraries were sequenced paired-end 2 x 150 bp on an Illumina HiSeq 2500. To increase sequence diversity, about 25-31% phiX was spiked into each library pool. The original methods were these. Quality-filtered reads were processed with the UMI-based MiGEC pipeline, and over 90% of raw TCR sequences were removed by the MiGEC pipeline during error correction. IMGT germline references were used for aligning VDJ genes, and each clonotype was defined as a unique CDR3 amino acid sequence together with its V-J genes. Clonal expansion, Shannon diversity, and CDR3 relatedness (CalcPairwiseDistances, ClusterSamples) were evaluated with VDJtools, and phylogenetic trees were built with CLCbio workbench. A clone was classed as expanded if it had 8 or more unique UMIs, a cutoff based on coefficient-of-variation modelling across technical triplicates. The public reads were run again by TCRdb, first through fastp at Q25 and then through MiXCR, and only productive beta chains were kept. For every CDR3 protein sequence, its rows merge into one entry that carries the most common genes and DNA. The V and J calls follow TCRdb's processing rather than the paper's. In all, the sample holds roughly 62,000 distinct CDR3 sequences, and around 5% of those were seen once. 3.4% of the sample comes from the top ten.

For unsorted PBMC libraries, 2 million PBMCs were used after storage in RNAlater at -80 degrees C until RNA extraction. The multiple sclerosis patients were enrolled in a US clinical protocol that evaluated disease progression with magnetic resonance imaging. Peripheral blood was subjected to Ficoll-Hypaque density gradient centrifugation to isolate PBMCs, which were then cryopreserved in liquid nitrogen. This sample was included in a study of neurological immune-mediated disorders (dated by TCRdb to about 2019). Turning to the overall study: Among the 34 multiple sclerosis patients, relapsing-remitting MS was present in some 31 and secondary progressive MS was present in 3. Peripheral blood TCR-beta repertoires from patients with HTLV-I-associated myelopathy (HAM/TSP), patients with multiple sclerosis, and healthy controls were compared in the study using UMI-based sequencing. Alongside PBMC samples, the set of 80 to 130 TCR-beta libraries contained longitudinal samples, technical triplicates, and paired CD4+ and CD8+ T-cell subsets that had been sorted. The cohort was made up of around 70 subjects, consisting of around 15 HAM/TSP patients, 34 multiple sclerosis patients and about 20 healthy controls. What the work shows at the level of the full study, not this receptor alone: TCR clonal expansion was greatest in HAM/TSP patients and smallest in MS patients, who ranked below even healthy controls. Expanded clones from different subjects shared no identical CDR3 amino acid sequences, which suggests that TCR-beta repertoires were private in all groups. Repertoires from 18 of 34 MS patients were grouped by phylogenetic analysis into a cluster of related CDR3 sequences, suggesting a possible repertoire-level signature. No clinical or MRI features were associated with the MS cluster, and the authors said that larger cohorts are needed.

The clonotype was recovered from a woman between 45 and 60 years old with multiple sclerosis. Sequencing was carried out using PBMCs.

The CDR3 loop reads CATRQDGNEKLFF. The nucleotide sequence is given as TGTGCCACTCGACAGGACGGTAATGAAAAACTGTTTTTT. The chain employs TRBV6-2 or TRBV6-3 and TRBJ1-4, and perhaps TRBD1 as D gene, on 6 matching bases. Trimming removed 10 bases from V and 4 bases from J, leaving 13 bases between the germline ends. The cysteine opens and the phenylalanine closes a CDR3 of 13 amino acids. This entry keeps only the CDR3 DNA: 39 bases, framed from base 1. The germline V gene sets CDR1 to MNHEY and CDR2 to SVGEGT.